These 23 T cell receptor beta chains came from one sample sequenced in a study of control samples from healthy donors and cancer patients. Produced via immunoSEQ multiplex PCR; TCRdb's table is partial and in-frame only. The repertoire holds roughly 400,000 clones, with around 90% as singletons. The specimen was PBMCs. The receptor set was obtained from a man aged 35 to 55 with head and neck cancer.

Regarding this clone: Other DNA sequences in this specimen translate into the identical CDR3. The CDR3 bases are TGTGCCAGCAGCTCGGATACGCAGTATTTT. Its translation: CASSSDTQYF. The chain joins TRBV7-9 to TRBJ2-3; D not certain. V gave up 4 bases and J gave up 6 bases, with 2 bases separating them. This CDR3 has 10 residues. The germline CDR1 and CDR2 sequences are SEHNR and FQNEAQ (reference sequence).

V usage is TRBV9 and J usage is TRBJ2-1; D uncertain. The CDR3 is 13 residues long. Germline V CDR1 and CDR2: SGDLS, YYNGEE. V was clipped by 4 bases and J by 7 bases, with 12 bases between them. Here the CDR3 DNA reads TGTGCCAGCAGCCAAGGCCGGCAGAATGAGCAGTTCTTC. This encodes CASSQGRQNEQFF.

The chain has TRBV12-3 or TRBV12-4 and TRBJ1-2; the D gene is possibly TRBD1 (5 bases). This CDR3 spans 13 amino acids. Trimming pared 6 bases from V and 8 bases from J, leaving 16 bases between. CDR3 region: CASSLDIGGGYTF. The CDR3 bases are TGTGCCAGCAGCCTGGACATCGGAGGCGGCTACACCTTC.

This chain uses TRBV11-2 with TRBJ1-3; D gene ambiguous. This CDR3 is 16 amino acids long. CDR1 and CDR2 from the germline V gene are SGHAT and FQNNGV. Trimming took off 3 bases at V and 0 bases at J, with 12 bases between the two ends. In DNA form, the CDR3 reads TGTGCCAGCAGCTTCCAGGCTCCGGACTCTGGAAACACCATATATTTT. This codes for CASSFQAPDSGNTIYF.

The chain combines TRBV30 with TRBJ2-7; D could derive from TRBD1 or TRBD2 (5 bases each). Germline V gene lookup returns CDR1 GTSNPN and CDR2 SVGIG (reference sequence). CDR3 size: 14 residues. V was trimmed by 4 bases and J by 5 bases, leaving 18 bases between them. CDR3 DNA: TGTGCCTGGATGTTGGGACCCCCGGGCCACGAGCAGTACTTC. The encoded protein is CAWMLGPPGHEQYF.

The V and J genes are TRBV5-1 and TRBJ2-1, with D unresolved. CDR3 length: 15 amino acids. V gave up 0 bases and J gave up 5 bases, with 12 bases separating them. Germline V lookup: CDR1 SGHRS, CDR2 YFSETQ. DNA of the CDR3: TGCGCCAGCAGCTTGGAAGTCTTACGAAACAATGAGCAGTTCTTC. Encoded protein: CASSLEVLRNNEQFF. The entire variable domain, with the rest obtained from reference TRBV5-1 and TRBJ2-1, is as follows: KAGVTQTPRYLIKTRGQQVTLSCSPISGHRSVSWYQQTPGQGLQFLFEYFSETQRNKGNFPGRFSGRQFSNSRSEMNVSTLELGDSALYLCASSLEVLRNNEQFFGPGTRLTVL.

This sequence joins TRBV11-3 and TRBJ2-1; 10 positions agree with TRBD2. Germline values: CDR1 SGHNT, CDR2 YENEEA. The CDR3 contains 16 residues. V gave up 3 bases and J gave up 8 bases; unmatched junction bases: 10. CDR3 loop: CASSFGEGLASDEQFF. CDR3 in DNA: TGTGCCAGCAGCTTTGGGGAGGGACTAGCGAGCGATGAGCAGTTCTTC.

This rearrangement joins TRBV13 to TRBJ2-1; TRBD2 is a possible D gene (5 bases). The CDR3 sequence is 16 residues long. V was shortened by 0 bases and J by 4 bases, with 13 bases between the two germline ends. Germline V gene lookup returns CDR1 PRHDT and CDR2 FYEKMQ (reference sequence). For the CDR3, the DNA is TGTGCCAGCAGCTTAGGCCGCGAGACTATATACAATGAGCAGTTCTTC. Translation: CASSLGRETIYNEQFF.

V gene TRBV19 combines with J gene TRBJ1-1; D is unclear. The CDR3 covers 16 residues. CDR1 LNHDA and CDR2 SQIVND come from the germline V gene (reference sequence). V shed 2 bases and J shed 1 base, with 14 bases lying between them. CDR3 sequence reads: CASSISGLLTNTEAFF. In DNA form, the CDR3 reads TGTGCCAGTAGTATATCTGGCCTCCTAACGAACACTGAAGCTTTCTTT.

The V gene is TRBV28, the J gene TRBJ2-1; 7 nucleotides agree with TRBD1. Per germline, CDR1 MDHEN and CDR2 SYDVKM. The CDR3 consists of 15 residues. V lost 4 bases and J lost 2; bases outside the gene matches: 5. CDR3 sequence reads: CASSSSGTAYNEQFF. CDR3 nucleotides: TGTGCCAGCAGTTCATCCGGGACAGCCTACAATGAGCAGTTCTTC.

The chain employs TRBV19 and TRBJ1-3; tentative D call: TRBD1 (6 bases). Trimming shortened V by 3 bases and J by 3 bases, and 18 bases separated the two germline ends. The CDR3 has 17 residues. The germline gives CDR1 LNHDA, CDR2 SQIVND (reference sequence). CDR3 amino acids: CASSIRRETGNGNTIYF. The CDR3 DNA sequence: TGTGCCAGTAGTATCCGCCGCGAGACAGGCAATGGAAACACCATATATTTT.

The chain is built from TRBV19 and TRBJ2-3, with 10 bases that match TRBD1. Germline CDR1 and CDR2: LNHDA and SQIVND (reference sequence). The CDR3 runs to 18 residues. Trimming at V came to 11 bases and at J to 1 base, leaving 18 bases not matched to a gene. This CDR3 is CAPTGTGDPRRGTDTQYF. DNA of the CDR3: TGTGCCCCGACCGGGACAGGGGACCCCAGAAGGGGCACAGATACGCAGTATTTT.

CDR3 DNA: TGTGCCAGCAGCCAACTAGCGGGAGGAACCGGGGAGCTGTTTTTT. Protein: CASSQLAGGTGELFF. The chain employs TRBV3-1 (or the pseudogene TRBV3-2) and TRBJ2-2; the match to TRBD2 covers 11 bases. Trimming cost V 2 bases and J 5 bases; bases outside gene matches: 1. In germline, CDR1 is LGHDT, CDR2 YNNKEL (reference sequence). This CDR3 contains 15 residues.

Written as DNA, the CDR3 is TGTGCCAGCAGCCGCCCGATTAGCGGGATATATGAGCAGTTCTTC. Its translation is CASSRPISGIYEQFF. The chain has TRBV28 and TRBJ2-1; 8 bases align to TRBD2. The CDR3 contains 15 residues. Germline V gives CDR1 MDHEN, CDR2 SYDVKM. V gave up 6 bases and J gave up 8 bases; unmatched junction bases: 12.

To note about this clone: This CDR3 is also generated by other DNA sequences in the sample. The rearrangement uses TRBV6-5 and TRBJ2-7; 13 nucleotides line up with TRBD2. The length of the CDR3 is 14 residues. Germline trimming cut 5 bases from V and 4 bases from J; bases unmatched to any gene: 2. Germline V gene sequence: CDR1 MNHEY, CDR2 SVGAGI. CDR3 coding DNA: TGTGCCAGCAGTAGGACTAGCGGGAGTTACGAGCAGTACTTC. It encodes CASSRTSGSYEQYF.

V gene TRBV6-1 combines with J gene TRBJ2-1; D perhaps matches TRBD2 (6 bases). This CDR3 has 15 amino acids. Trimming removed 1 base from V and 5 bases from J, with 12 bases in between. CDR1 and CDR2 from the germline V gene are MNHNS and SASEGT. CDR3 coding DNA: TGTGCCAGCAGTGAAGACCTAGCGCGACACAATGAGCAGTTCTTC. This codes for CASSEDLARHNEQFF.

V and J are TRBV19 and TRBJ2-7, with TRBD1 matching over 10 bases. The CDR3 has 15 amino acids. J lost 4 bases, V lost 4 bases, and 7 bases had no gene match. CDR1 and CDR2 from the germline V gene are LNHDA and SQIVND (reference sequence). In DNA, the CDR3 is TGTGCCAGTAGTAGTGAGGGACAGGGGCTATACGAGCAGTACTTC. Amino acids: CASSSEGQGLYEQYF.

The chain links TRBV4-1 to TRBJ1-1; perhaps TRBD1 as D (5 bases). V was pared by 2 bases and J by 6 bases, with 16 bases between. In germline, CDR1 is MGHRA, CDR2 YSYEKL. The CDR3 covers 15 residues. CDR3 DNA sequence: TGCGCCAGCAGCCAAAAGGGGCAGGTTCTATCTGAAGCTTTCTTT. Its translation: CASSQKGQVLSEAFF.

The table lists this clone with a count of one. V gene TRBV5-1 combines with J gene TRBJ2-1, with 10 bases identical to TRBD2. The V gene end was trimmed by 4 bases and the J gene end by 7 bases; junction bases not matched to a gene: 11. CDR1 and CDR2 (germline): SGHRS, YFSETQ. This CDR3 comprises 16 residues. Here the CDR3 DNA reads TGCGCCAGCAGCACGTCAAGCGGGAGGGCCAGGAATGAGCAGTTCTTC. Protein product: CASSTSSGRARNEQFF.

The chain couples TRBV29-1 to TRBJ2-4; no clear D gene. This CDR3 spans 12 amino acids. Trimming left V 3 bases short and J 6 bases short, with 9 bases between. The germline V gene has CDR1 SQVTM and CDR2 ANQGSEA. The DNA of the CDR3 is TGCAGCGTTGACGGCTCGGGAAACATTCAGTACTTC. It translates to CSVDGSGNIQYF.

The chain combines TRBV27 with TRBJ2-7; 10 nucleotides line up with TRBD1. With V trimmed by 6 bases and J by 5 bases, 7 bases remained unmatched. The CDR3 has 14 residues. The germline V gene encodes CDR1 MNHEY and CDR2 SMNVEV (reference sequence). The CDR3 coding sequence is TGTGCCAGCAGCATGGGACAGGGGTTCAACGAGCAGTACTTC. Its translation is CASSMGQGFNEQYF.

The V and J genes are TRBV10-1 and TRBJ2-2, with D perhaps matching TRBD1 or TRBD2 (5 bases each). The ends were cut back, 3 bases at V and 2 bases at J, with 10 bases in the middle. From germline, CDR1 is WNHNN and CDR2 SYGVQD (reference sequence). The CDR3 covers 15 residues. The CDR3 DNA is TGCGCCAGCAGTGATGGGGACCCCAACACCGGGGAGCTGTTTTTT. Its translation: CASSDGDPNTGELFF.

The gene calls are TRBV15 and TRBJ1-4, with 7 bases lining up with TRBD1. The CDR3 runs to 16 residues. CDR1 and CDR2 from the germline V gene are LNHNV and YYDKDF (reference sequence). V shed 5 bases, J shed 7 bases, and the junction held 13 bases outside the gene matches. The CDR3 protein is CATSVGVGGMSEKLFF. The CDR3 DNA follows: TGTGCCACCAGCGTAGGAGTAGGGGGCATGAGTGAAAAACTGTTTTTT.